These 9 T cell receptor beta chains share one sample of origin, sequenced in a study of cytomegalovirus exposure and HLA in healthy donors. With 60 Vbeta and 13 Jbeta primers, the PCR was carried out. Assay used: immunoSEQ multiplex PCR; TCRdb lists only in-frame clones, some missing. The sample yields around 220,000 clones, 75% to 85% seen once. Input material: PBMCs. The receptors shown here come from a girl aged 5-17 years in good health and CMV-seronegative.

V usage is TRBV5-6 and J usage is TRBJ1-1, with D maybe TRBD1 (6 bases). Germline lookup yields CDR1 SGHDT and CDR2 YYEEEE. Trimming stripped 10 bases from V and 7 bases from J, with 20 bases between. The CDR3 covers 13 residues. CDR3 nucleotides: TGTGCCGGCTTGAAACAGGGTGCCGGTGAAGCTTTCTTT. It encodes CAGLKQGAGEAFF. Filled out from reference TRBV5-6 and TRBJ1-1, the complete variable domain reads DAGVTQSPTHLIKTRGQQVTLRCSPKSGHDTVSWYQQALGQGPQFIFQYYEEEERQRGNFPDRFSGHQFPNYSSELNVNALLLGDSALYLCAGLKQGAGEAFFGQGTRLTVV.

This clone came up a few times. The rearrangement uses TRBV6-5 and TRBJ1-1, with D perhaps TRBD1 (6 bases). Germline CDR1 reads MNHEY; CDR2 reads SVGAGI. This CDR3 comprises 14 residues. Trimming stripped 5 bases from V and 0 bases from J, with 10 bases between. The CDR3 protein is CASSNRVLNTEAFF. The CDR3 nucleotides read TGTGCCAGCAGTAACAGGGTGCTGAACACTGAAGCTTTCTTT.

On this clone: This CDR3 is also generated by other DNA sequences in the sample. This chain links TRBV5-1 with TRBJ2-5, with 11 positions matching TRBD2. After removal of 4 bases from V and 4 bases from J, the junction contained 3 bases not matched to a gene. CDR3 length: 14 amino acids. CDR1 is SGHRS and CDR2 is YFSETQ in the germline V gene. This CDR3 reads CASSLAGGRETQYF. The CDR3 nucleotides are TGCGCCAGCAGCCTAGCGGGAGGCCGAGAGACCCAGTACTTC.

The genes are TRBV2 and TRBJ1-3; the match to TRBD1 covers 12 bases. The CDR3 is made up of 15 amino acids. Germline V gene lookup returns CDR1 SNHLY and CDR2 FYNNEI. Germline trimming cut 6 bases from V and 2 bases from J; bases unmatched to any gene: 2. In nucleotides, the CDR3 is TGTGCCAGCAGCGGGGACAGGGGGCCTGGAAACACCATATATTTT. This sequence encodes CASSGDRGPGNTIYF. Complete variable domain (other parts from reference TRBV2 and TRBJ1-3): EPEVTQTPSHQVTQMGQEVILRCVPISNHLYFYWYRQILGQKVEFLVSFYNNEISEKSEIFDDQFSVERPDGSNFTLKIRSTKLEDSAMYFCASSGDRGPGNTIYFGEGSWLTVV.

For this clone: Other nucleotide sequences in the sample specify the same CDR3. V usage is TRBV18 and J usage is TRBJ1-1, with 10 nucleotides matching TRBD1. The CDR3 length is 15 residues. V shed 1 base, J shed 5 bases, and the junction held 4 bases outside the gene matches. Per the germline V gene, CDR1 is KGHSH and CDR2 is LQKENI. In DNA form, the CDR3 reads TGTGCCAGCTCACCACAGGGACAGGGGAATACTGAAGCTTTCTTT. This codes for CASSPQGQGNTEAFF.

The chain has TRBV11-3 and TRBJ1-1, with D tentatively TRBD1 (5 bases). Germline V gene data show CDR1 as SGHNT and CDR2 as YENEEA. The CDR3 spans 13 residues. The germline V and J ends were trimmed by 3 bases and 2 bases, with 7 bases remaining between them. This CDR3 reads CASSFRGNTEAFF. The CDR3 DNA reads TGTGCCAGCAGCTTTAGGGGAAACACTGAAGCTTTCTTT.

The chain combines TRBV5-1 with TRBJ1-2; 11 bases agree with TRBD1. Germline values: CDR1 SGHRS, CDR2 YFSETQ. This CDR3 contains 16 residues. Trimming at V came to 4 bases and at J to 3 bases, leaving 8 bases not matched to a gene. The CDR3 region has the DNA TGCGCCAGCAGCCCGGGGGGACAGGGGGGAGACTATGGCTACACCTTC. Its translation is CASSPGGQGGDYGYTF.

The chain has TRBV6-1 and TRBJ1-3; TRBD1 agrees at 9 bases. CDR1 MNHNS and CDR2 SASEGT come from the germline V gene. The CDR3 consists of 16 residues. V shed 1 base, J shed 2 bases, and the junction held 3 bases outside the gene matches. DNA of the CDR3: TGTGCCAGCAGTGAAGGACAGGGGGTAACTGGAAACACCATATATTTT. Its protein is CASSEGQGVTGNTIYF.

The J gene is TRBJ2-7, the V gene TRBV5-1; 7 positions agree with TRBD1. The CDR3 totals 14 residues. V shed 3 bases and J 1 base; nucleotides not matched to a gene: 4. CDR1 is SGHRS, CDR2 YFSETQ, per germline. The CDR3 nucleotides read TGCGCCAGCAGCTGGAAGGGACAGTCCTACGAGCAGTACTTC. It specifies CASSWKGQSYEQYF.